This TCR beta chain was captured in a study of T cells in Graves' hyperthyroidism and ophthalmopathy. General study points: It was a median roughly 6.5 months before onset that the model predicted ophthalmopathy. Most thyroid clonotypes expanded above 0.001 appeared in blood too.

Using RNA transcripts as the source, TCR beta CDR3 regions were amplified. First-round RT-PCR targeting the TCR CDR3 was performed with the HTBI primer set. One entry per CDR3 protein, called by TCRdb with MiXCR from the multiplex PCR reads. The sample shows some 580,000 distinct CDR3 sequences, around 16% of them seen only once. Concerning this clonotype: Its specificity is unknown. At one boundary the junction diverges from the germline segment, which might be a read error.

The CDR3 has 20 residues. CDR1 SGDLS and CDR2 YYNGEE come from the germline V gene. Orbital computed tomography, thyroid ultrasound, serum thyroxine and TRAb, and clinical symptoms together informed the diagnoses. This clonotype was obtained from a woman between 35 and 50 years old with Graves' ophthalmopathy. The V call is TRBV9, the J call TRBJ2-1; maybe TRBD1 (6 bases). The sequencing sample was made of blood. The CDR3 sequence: CVSSVGSRDIQKESYNEQFF. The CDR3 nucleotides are TGTGTCAGCAGCGTAGGATCCCGGGACATCCAAAAGGAGTCCTACAATGAGCAGTTCTTC.